The present T cell receptor (beta chain) was sequenced within a study of blood T cell repertoires in COVID-19. Study-level information: The study drew acute and convalescent COVID-19 samples from the United States, Italy and Spain. The analysed material was cDNA or gDNA that came from T cells, B-cell-depleted T cells, or PBMCs.

Clones were sequenced by immunoSEQ multiplex PCR, and TCRdb holds only the in-frame ones, with some missing. Here the sample spans roughly 260,000 clones, approximately 90% being singletons. The CDR3 is made up of 13 amino acids. V was shortened by 3 bases and J by 5 bases, with 8 bases between the two germline ends. CDR1 is ENHRY and CDR2 is SYGVKD in the germline V gene. The sequence came from a man aged 60-69 years who had recovered from COVID-19. The chain uses TRBV10-3 and TRBJ1-3; possible D gene TRBD1, 6 bases. Sequencing used peripheral blood. DNA for the CDR3: TGTGCCATCAGTGAAGGGGACAGAAACACCATATATTTT. It specifies CAISEGDRNTIYF.